The rows below give T cell receptor beta chains drawn from one sample of a study of T cell repertoires in cytomegalovirus infection. A single record per CDR3 protein comes from TCRdb applying MiXCR to the reads. The top ten clones hold approximately 13% of a sample with about 530,000 distinct CDR3 sequences, more than 20% of them seen once. The specimen sequenced was PBMCs. Receptors originate from a human donor in good health (CMV status not recorded). Some clones in this sample may be carry-over from other donors' samples. Both conserved end residues are part of each CDR3. The D gene is left open where the match is weak. Clone size appears in some rows only: once, few, many, or a class for an expanded clone.

length	D	V	J	size	CDR3	DNA
15	TRBD2	TRBV29-1	TRBJ2-5	-	CSVELAGDFQETQYF	TGCAGCGTTGAACTAGCGGGAGACTTCCAAGAGACCCAGTACTTC
12	-	TRBV15	TRBJ2-1	few	CATSQDSAEQFF	TGTGCCACCAGTCAGGACAGCGCCGAGCAGTTCTTC
16	TRBD2	TRBV6-6	TRBJ2-5	few	CASSYSGGRPEETQYF	TGTGCCAGCAGTTACTCGGGCGGGAGGCCGGAAGAGACCCAGTACTTC
14	-	TRBV7-8	TRBJ1-2	many	CASSLVQQGGGYTF	TGTGCCAGCAGCTTAGTCCAACAGGGAGGTGGCTACACCTTC
16	TRBD2	TRBV2	TRBJ2-2	few	CARRLAGAGNTGELFF	TGTGCCAGGCGACTAGCGGGAGCTGGGAACACCGGGGAGCTGTTTTTT
12	-	TRBV18	TRBJ2-5	-	CASSAEQETQYF	TGTGCCAGCTCAGCGGAGCAAGAGACCCAGTACTTC
13	-	TRBV12-3/TRBV12-4	TRBJ2-1	many	CASSSDSSRRQFF	TGTGCCAGCAGTTCCGACTCCAGCCGTCGGCAGTTCTTC
15	-	TRBV12-3/TRBV12-4	TRBJ2-7	once	CASSPDLKGAYEQYF	TGTGCCAGCAGCCCGGACCTTAAGGGAGCCTACGAGCAGTACTTC
15	TRBD2	TRBV6-1	TRBJ2-1	-	CASSEMGLATGEQFF	TGTGCCAGCAGTGAAATGGGACTAGCAACTGGTGAGCAGTTCTTC
15	TRBD1	TRBV7-4	TRBJ1-1	-	CASSLDRGWVTEAFF	TGTGCCAGCAGCCTGGACAGGGGATGGGTCACTGAAGCTTTCTTT
16	TRBD1	TRBV12-3/TRBV12-4	TRBJ1-5	-	CASSLFQGVSNQPQHF	TGTGCCAGCAGTCTATTCCAGGGGGTAAGCAATCAGCCCCAGCATTTT
14	-	TRBV7-2	TRBJ2-3	many	CASSFQGTTDTQYF	TGTGCCAGCAGCTTTCAGGGGACCACAGATACGCAGTATTTT
14	-	TRBV6-6	TRBJ1-2	-	CASSYSGQGYGYTF	TGTGCCAGCAGTTACTCCGGACAAGGCTATGGCTACACCTTC
15	TRBD2	TRBV6-2/TRBV6-3	TRBJ2-1	many	CASSRTSLGVNEQFF	TGTGCCAGCAGTCGGACTAGCCTGGGTGTAAATGAGCAGTTCTTC
16	-	TRBV6-1	TRBJ2-5	-	CASSVTGTDVGETQYF	TGTGCCAGCAGTGTCACCGGGACGGACGTGGGAGAGACCCAGTACTTC